Listed here is a single T cell receptor (beta chain). Its target is not known. The data were taken from a study of T cell responses to AZD1222 COVID-19 vaccine. Background on the study: Pooled in the analysis were second doses at about 4 or about 12 weeks.

Points from the study as a whole: At 160-218 and 743-854, vaccine-associated CD4 TCRs were dominant, and they spanned spike. Repertoire collection took place solely once the T cell response had peaked.

Sequencing used immunoSEQ multiplex PCR; TCRdb keeps in-frame clones, though not all of them. Of about 140,000 clones in the sample, 85% to 90% were seen once. This receptor was identified in an adult in good health. This material consisted of peripheral blood, taken on day 0 of AZD1222 vaccination.

CDR3 bases: TGTGCCAGCAGTGACTCGTCAGGGGCGGTAGATACGCAGTATTTT. Translated, it gives CASSDSSGAVDTQYF. V is TRBV6-4 and J is TRBJ2-3; the D gene is possibly TRBD1 (6 bases). This CDR3 region has 15 residues. Germline V gene lookup returns CDR1 MRHNA and CDR2 SNTAGT. V was trimmed by 0 bases and J by 5 bases, leaving 12 bases between them.